Listed here are 19 T cell receptor beta chains from one sample, sequenced in a study of human T cells and chemical hapten exposure. The sample's time point: patch test 1, 2 weeks after DPC sensitization. The treatment denotes: therapeutic diphenylcyclopropenone sensitization with weekly scalp DPC. TCRdb re-derived calls from the RACE reads in MiXCR, one entry per CDR3 protein. This sample carries just under 350,000 distinct CDR3 sequences, approximately 6.3% of them seen once, and the ten largest clones take approximately 8%. This specimen consisted of whole blood, obtained in connection with sensitization to the hapten diphenylcyclopropenone (DPC). These receptors were taken from a woman younger than 35 with alopecia areata. Some clones in this sample may be carry-over from other donors' samples.

The chain recombines TRBV12-3 or TRBV12-4 with TRBJ1-2; D gene uncertain. The V end lost 7 bases, the J end lost 2 bases, and 8 bases lay between the germline ends. CDR3 length: 12 amino acids. CDR3 amino acids: CASKDENYGYTF. Written as DNA, the CDR3 is TGTGCCAGCAAAGACGAAAACTATGGCTACACCTTC.

In its sample, this clonotype was seen many times. The chain uses TRBV6-2 or TRBV6-3 and TRBJ1-1, with D perhaps TRBD1 (6 bases). V was cut by 5 bases and J by 7 bases, with 14 bases left in between. The CDR3 extends over 13 amino acids. Germline V lookup: CDR1 MNHEY, CDR2 SVGEGT. The CDR3 sequence is CASSGRGPFEAFF. The CDR3 region has the DNA TGTGCCAGCAGTGGCAGGGGACCCTTTGAAGCTTTCTTT.

The genes are TRBV5-1 and TRBJ2-3; D call uncertain. V was clipped by 1 base and J by 0 bases, with 21 bases between them. This CDR3 is built from 19 residues. In germline, CDR1 is SGHRS, CDR2 YFSETQ. In DNA, the CDR3 is TGCGCCAGCAGCTTGCGCCCAATAGACACCCTCGCAAGCACAGATACGCAGTATTTT. Its protein is CASSLRPIDTLASTDTQYF. The complete variable domain, with remaining parts taken from reference TRBV5-1 and TRBJ2-3, reads KAGVTQTPRYLIKTRGQQVTLSCSPISGHRSVSWYQQTPGQGLQFLFEYFSETQRNKGNFPGRFSGRQFSNSRSEMNVSTLELGDSALYLCASSLRPIDTLASTDTQYFGPGTRLTVL.

The J gene is TRBJ2-3, the V gene TRBV6-5; D remains unclear. The CDR3 sequence is 14 residues long. Trimming stripped 6 bases from V and 0 bases from J, with 10 bases between. CDR1 and CDR2 (germline): MNHEY, SVGAGI. The CDR3 DNA sequence: TGTGCCAGCAGGATTACTTATAGCACAGATACGCAGTATTTT. Its translation is CASRITYSTDTQYF.

This clonotype has just a few counts. The rearrangement uses TRBV24-1 and TRBJ1-5; D is unresolved. V gave up 4 bases and J gave up 4 bases, with 16 bases separating them. The germline CDR1 and CDR2 sequences are KGHDR and SFDVKD. The CDR3 is 16 amino acids. The CDR3 bases are TGTGCCACCAGTGAGCGTGGACCATCGGCAAATCAGCCCCAGCATTTT. It translates to CATSERGPSANQPQHF.

The chain combines TRBV5-1 with TRBJ2-5; the D is unclear. Germline V gene sequence: CDR1 SGHRS, CDR2 YFSETQ. This CDR3 comprises 15 residues. The V end lost 2 bases, the J end lost 4 bases, and 15 bases lay between the germline ends. This CDR3 reads CASSFDHAEIETQYF. CDR3 sequence (DNA): TGCGCCAGCAGCTTCGATCATGCGGAGATAGAGACCCAGTACTTC.

This clonotype has a count of ten or more. The CDR3 region is CSARLGLAETGELFF. DNA of the CDR3: TGCAGTGCTAGACTGGGACTAGCAGAGACCGGGGAGCTGTTTTTT. The V call is TRBV20-1, the J call TRBJ2-2, with 9 nucleotides matching TRBD2. The V gene's germline CDR1 is DFQATT and CDR2 SNEGSKA (reference sequence). This CDR3 is 15 amino acids long. The ends lost 2 bases at V and 5 bases at J; junction bases unmatched: 6.

A few counts support this clonotype. V and J are TRBV7-4 and TRBJ1-2, with 9 bases aligning to TRBD1. Unmatched junction bases numbered 7, after V lost 2 bases and J lost 3 bases. This CDR3 is built from 16 residues. Germline assignment: CDR1 SGHVT and CDR2 SQSDAQ. The CDR3 loop reads CASSLNRTGDDYGYTF. As DNA, the CDR3 is TGTGCCAGCAGCTTAAATAGGACAGGGGACGACTATGGCTACACCTTC.

The sample holds a few counts of this clonotype. J is TRBJ1-4 and V is TRBV18; 9 nucleotides line up with TRBD1. Germline V lookup: CDR1 KGHSH, CDR2 LQKENI. V gave up 4 bases and J gave up 6 bases; unmatched junction bases: 6. CDR3 length: 15 residues. Here the CDR3 reads CASSLRTGADEKLFF. The CDR3 DNA reads TGTGCCAGCTCACTCCGGACAGGGGCGGATGAAAAACTGTTTTTT.

The rearrangement uses TRBV10-3 and TRBJ1-1; D remains ambiguous. This CDR3 comprises 14 residues. Between the trimmed V and J ends, which lost 0 bases and 2 bases, there was a span of 7 bases. Per the germline V gene, CDR1 is ENHRY and CDR2 is SYGVKD. The CDR3 protein is CAISESWGNTEAFF. The CDR3 DNA reads as TGTGCCATCAGTGAGTCTTGGGGAAACACTGAAGCTTTCTTT.

This clonotype has at least ten counts. This chain uses TRBV4-1 with TRBJ1-3; the match to TRBD1 covers 8 bases. CDR1 and CDR2 from the germline V gene are MGHRA and YSYEKL. CDR3 length: 17 residues. J gave up 1 base and V 0 bases, and 5 bases lay outside the gene matches. The chain's CDR3 is CASSQDDRGGSGNTIYF. The CDR3 bases are TGCGCCAGCAGCCAAGATGACAGGGGAGGGTCTGGAAACACCATATATTTT.

In its sample, this clonotype was seen many times. This chain links TRBV6-4 with TRBJ1-1; no clear D. Trimming removed 5 bases from V and 4 bases from J, with 14 bases in between. This CDR3 is 14 amino acids long. The germline V gene has CDR1 MRHNA and CDR2 SNTAGT. The CDR3 protein is CASSISSEGTEAFF. CDR3 nucleotide sequence: TGTGCCAGCAGTATATCCTCGGAGGGCACTGAAGCTTTCTTT.

This clonotype was recorded many times. For the CDR3, the DNA is TGCAGTGCGGGACAGGGGGGGAATTCACCCCTCCACTTT. The encoded protein is CSAGQGGNSPLHF. The genes are TRBV20-1 and TRBJ1-6; 11 bases are a match to TRBD1. The ends lost 6 bases at V and 7 bases at J; junction bases unmatched: 2. Germline V gene lookup returns CDR1 DFQATT and CDR2 SNEGSKA (reference sequence). The CDR3 spans 13 residues.

This clonotype was observed a few times. This chain links TRBV18 with TRBJ2-7; no clear D gene. CDR3 length: 15 residues. The germline V gene has CDR1 KGHSH and CDR2 LQKENI. The germline V and J ends were trimmed by 3 bases and 3 bases, with 15 bases remaining between them. CDR3: CASSPGSDLNYEQYF. The CDR3 nucleotides are TGTGCCAGCTCACCTGGGTCAGATCTAAACTACGAGCAGTACTTC.

The chain uses TRBV7-2 and TRBJ1-2; 8 nucleotides match TRBD1. The V gene end was trimmed by 3 bases and the J gene end by 5 bases; junction bases not matched to a gene: 17. Per germline, CDR1 SGHTA and CDR2 FQGNSA. This CDR3 comprises 18 residues. CDR3 DNA sequence: TGTGCCAGCAGCTTTGAACCCCCAGCCGGGGACAGGATTTATGGCTACACCTTC. Its protein product is CASSFEPPAGDRIYGYTF.

A few counts support this clonotype. The rearrangement joins TRBV25-1 to TRBJ2-1; D remains unclear. Trimming removed 3 bases from V and 8 bases from J, with 17 bases in between. This CDR3 is built from 15 residues. The germline V gene encodes CDR1 MGHDK and CDR2 SYGVNS. CDR3 nucleotides: TGTGCCAGCAGTGAGGCTCGTTTTCCTGATTATGAGCAGTTCTTC. Amino acids: CASSEARFPDYEQFF.

This clonotype appeared a few times. The V gene is TRBV20-1, the J gene TRBJ1-2, with D perhaps TRBD1 (6 bases). The germline CDR1 and CDR2 sequences are DFQATT and SNEGSKA (reference sequence). Deletions cut 6 bases from V and 1 base from J, with 21 bases between. The CDR3 loop spans 16 amino acids. CDR3 residues: CSATGGRNLFNYGYTF. In DNA, the CDR3 is TGCAGTGCCACCGGGGGCAGGAACTTATTTAACTATGGCTACACCTTC.

V usage is TRBV12-3 or TRBV12-4 and J usage is TRBJ1-1; D ambiguous. V lost 5 bases and J lost 3, with 16 bases in between. This CDR3 comprises 15 residues. In DNA form, the CDR3 reads TGTGCCAGCAGTCCCCTTCGGTCCCTATACACTGAAGCTTTCTTT. It codes for CASSPLRSLYTEAFF.

The chain uses TRBV11-2 and TRBJ2-7; the D is unclear. The germline CDR1 and CDR2 sequences are SGHAT and FQNNGV. Trimming left V 3 bases short and J 9 bases short, with 18 bases between. The CDR3 loop spans 14 amino acids. CDR3 loop: CASSLNLGVRGQYF. The CDR3 bases are TGTGCCAGCAGCTTGAACCTCGGAGTACGAGGGCAGTACTTC.